This T cell receptor beta chain stems from a study of blood T cell repertoires in COVID-19. Turning to the study itself: Donors in the United States, Italy and Spain gave samples during acute or convalescent COVID-19.

Seattle's enrolled individuals joined amid active infection and were then monitored longitudinally. Measured with immunoSEQ multiplex PCR; TCRdb has only the in-frame clones, and not every one. The top ten hold 10% to 15% of the sample, which has about 480,000 clones, approximately 88% seen once. The CDR3 has 11 amino acids. V lost 7 bases and J 1 base, leaving 4 bases between the germline ends. Per the germline V gene, CDR1 is MNHNY and CDR2 is SVGAGI (reference sequence). This TCR was recovered from a woman aged 50 to 60 with COVID-19, enrolled during active disease. The rearrangement links TRBV6-6 to TRBJ1-1; D is unresolved. Sample: peripheral blood. As DNA, the CDR3 is TGTGCCAGCATACAGAACACTGAAGCTTTCTTT. The encoded protein is CASIQNTEAFF.